These 9 T cell receptor beta chains were sequenced from one sample in a study of shared clonotypes between healthy human individuals. Only in-frame clones appear in the TCRdb table, and some are missing; sequencing was by immunoSEQ multiplex PCR. Of roughly 1.4 million clones in the sample, less than 99% were seen once. Sequenced sample: naive CD4+ T cells sorted from blood. As to subset: CD45RA+ positively selected. The receptors were gathered from a man aged 25 to 40 in good health.

The chain recombines TRBV11-2 with TRBJ1-5, with D unclear. The V end was cut by 6 bases, the J end by 5 bases, with 11 bases between. The CDR3 totals 13 residues. Germline CDR1 reads SGHAT; CDR2 reads FQNNGV. The CDR3 protein is CASSVGYDQPQHF. The DNA for the CDR3 is TGTGCCAGCAGTGTGGGGTATGATCAGCCCCAGCATTTT. Drawing the rest from reference TRBV11-2 and TRBJ1-5, the complete variable domain is EAGVAQSPRYKIIEKRQSVAFWCNPISGHATLYWYQQILGQGPKLLIQFQNNGVVDDSQLPKDRFSAERLKGVDSTLKIQPAKLEDSAVYLCASSVGYDQPQHFGDGTRLSIL.

The chain recombines TRBV21-1 with TRBJ2-1; the table's D call, TRBD2, has no DNA check behind it. TRBV21-1 is recorded as a pseudogene. The CDR3 contains 15 residues. CDR3 nucleotides: TGTGCCAGCAGCAGGGAGCGGGAGGATGGGAATGAGCAGTTCTTC. It translates to CASSREREDGNEQFF.

CDR3 loop: CASSLEGRGRSGELFF. The CDR3 region has the DNA TGTGCCAGCAGCTTAGAGGGCAGGGGGCGAAGCGGGGAGCTGTTTTTT. V and J are TRBV11-3 and TRBJ2-2; 8 bases align to TRBD1. CDR3 size: 16 residues. CDR1 is SGHNT, CDR2 YENEEA, per germline. V lost 0 bases and J lost 7; bases outside the gene matches: 7.

A remark on this clone: This sample also contains other DNA sequences that code for the same CDR3. The V call is TRBV29-1, the J call TRBJ2-3; tentatively, D is TRBD1 or TRBD2 (5 bases each). There are 11 residues in the CDR3. V was pared by 6 bases and J by 4 bases, with 8 bases between. The germline V gene has CDR1 SQVTM and CDR2 ANQGSEA. CDR3 sequence: CSVGDPDTQYF. Here the CDR3 DNA reads TGCAGCGTGGGGGACCCAGATACGCAGTATTTT.

The chain joins TRBV21-1 to TRBJ2-6; TRBD1 reflects the table's D call only, with no check against the DNA. TRBV21-1 is a pseudogene segment. The CDR3 has 22 amino acids. The CDR3 loop reads CASSKHVIQGEFEPSGANVLTF. The CDR3 region has the DNA TGTGCCAGCAGCAAACACGTTATACAGGGGGAGTTCGAACCCTCTGGGGCCAACGTCCTGACTTTC.

The chain is built from TRBV5-1 and TRBJ2-7; D ambiguous. The length of the CDR3 is 14 residues. Germline V gene sequence: CDR1 SGHRS, CDR2 YFSETQ. Trimming took off 0 bases at V and 0 bases at J, with 7 bases between the two ends. CDR3 sequence reads: CASSLDLISYEQYF. The DNA of the CDR3 is TGCGCCAGCAGCTTGGACCTGATCTCCTACGAGCAGTACTTC.

The V call is TRBV2, the J call TRBJ2-2, with no clear D. The germline CDR1 and CDR2 sequences are SNHLY and FYNNEI. The ends were cut back, 6 bases at V and 7 bases at J, with 9 bases in the middle. This CDR3 region has 12 residues. In DNA form, the CDR3 reads TGTGCCAGCAGCGTCGGTGGCGGGGAGCTGTTTTTT. Protein product: CASSVGGGELFF.

The chain recombines TRBV10-3 with TRBJ2-3, with 8 bases lining up with TRBD2. Germline-derived CDR1 and CDR2 are ENHRY and SYGVKD. V lost 3 bases and J lost 4; bases outside the gene matches: 15. The CDR3 has 18 residues. The CDR3 protein is CAISDPGTRDLSSDTQYF. The CDR3 coding sequence is TGTGCCATCAGTGATCCCGGGACTAGGGATTTAAGCTCAGATACGCAGTATTTT.

CDR3 nucleotide sequence: TGCGCCAGCAGCCAGCGACCCGGGGAGCTGTTTTTT. As protein: CASSQRPGELFF. The rearrangement joins TRBV4-1 to TRBJ2-2, with D uncertain. The CDR3 sequence is 12 residues long. V lost 3 bases, J lost 6 bases, and 5 bases lay in between. Germline V gene sequence: CDR1 MGHRA, CDR2 YSYEKL.